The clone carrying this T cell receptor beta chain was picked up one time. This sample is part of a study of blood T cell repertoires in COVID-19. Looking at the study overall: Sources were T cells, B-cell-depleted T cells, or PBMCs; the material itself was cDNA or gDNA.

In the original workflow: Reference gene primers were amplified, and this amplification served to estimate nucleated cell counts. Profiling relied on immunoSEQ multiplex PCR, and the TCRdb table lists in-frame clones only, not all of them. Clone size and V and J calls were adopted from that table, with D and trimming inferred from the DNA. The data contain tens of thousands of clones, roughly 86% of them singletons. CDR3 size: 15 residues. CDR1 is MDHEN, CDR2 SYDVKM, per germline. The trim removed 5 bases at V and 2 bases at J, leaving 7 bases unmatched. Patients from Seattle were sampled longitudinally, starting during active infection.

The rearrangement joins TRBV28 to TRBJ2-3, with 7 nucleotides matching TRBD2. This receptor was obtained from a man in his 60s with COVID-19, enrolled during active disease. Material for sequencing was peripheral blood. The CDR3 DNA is TGTGCCAGCAGTGTGACTAGCCCCCACACAGATACGCAGTATTTT. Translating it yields CASSVTSPHTDTQYF.